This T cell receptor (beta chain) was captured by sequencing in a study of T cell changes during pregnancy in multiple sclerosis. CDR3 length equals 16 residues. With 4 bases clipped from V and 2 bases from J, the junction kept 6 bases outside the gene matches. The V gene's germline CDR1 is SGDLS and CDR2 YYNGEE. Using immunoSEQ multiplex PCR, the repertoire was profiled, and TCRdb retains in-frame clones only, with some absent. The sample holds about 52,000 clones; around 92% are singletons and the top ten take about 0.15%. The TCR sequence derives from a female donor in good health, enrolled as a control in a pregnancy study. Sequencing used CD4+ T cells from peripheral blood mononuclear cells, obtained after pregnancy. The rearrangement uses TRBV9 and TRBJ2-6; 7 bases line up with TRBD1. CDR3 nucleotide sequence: TGTGCCAGCAGCCCCAAAGACAGGGCTGGGGCCAACGTCCTGACTTTC. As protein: CASSPKDRAGANVLTF.